This T cell receptor beta chain appears in the sequencing data of a study of Graves' ophthalmopathy and Graves' hyperthyroidism. Study-wide context: Peripheral blood was collected at initial diagnosis, before any treatment.

RNA transcripts yielded amplified TCR beta CDR3 regions. Following a first-round RT-PCR that used HTBI primers, a second-round multiplex PCR was carried out. TCRdb redid the calling of the multiplex PCR reads with MiXCR, one entry per CDR3 protein. The sample has about 700,000 distinct CDR3 sequences, around 40% seen once. Symptoms, serum thyroxine and TRAb, thyroid ultrasound, and orbital computed tomography formed the diagnostic basis. Germline V gene sequence: CDR1 SEHNR, CDR2 FQNEAQ (reference sequence). Between the trimmed V and J ends, which lost 1 base and 7 bases, there was a span of 13 bases. The CDR3 length is 15 residues.

The source material was peripheral blood. The rearrangement links TRBV7-9 to TRBJ1-4; no clear D. The sequence was obtained from an adult man with Graves' ophthalmopathy. DNA of the CDR3: TGTGCCAGCAGCTTAGGGTTGGGCGGTACTGAAAAACTGTTTTTT. Translating it yields CASSLGLGGTEKLFF.